The present entry profiles one T cell receptor (beta chain) with its context. Its antigen is unidentified. Some clones are missing from TCRdb's copy, which holds only in-frame ones; the method was immunoSEQ multiplex PCR. The sample lists approximately 70,000 clones, more than 85% occurring once. Germline CDR1 is SEHNR and CDR2 is FQNEAQ (reference sequence). V shed 5 bases and J 5 bases; nucleotides not matched to a gene: 10. CDR3 size: 17 residues. The data derive from a study of PD-1 blockade in classical Hodgkin lymphoma. Study-level background: Administration of nivolumab to patients was at 3 mg/kg intravenously every 2 weeks.

Whole-study findings and limits: Later analyses included only patients treated at least 1 year post-ASCT. In newly diagnosed patients, baseline TCR diversity was reportedly below that of healthy donors.

There was relapse after autologous stem cell transplantation in every patient, and there was variation in brentuximab vedotin exposure. The patients, who had relapsed/refractory classical Hodgkin lymphoma, achieved best responses of complete response, partial response or progressive disease. J is TRBJ2-5 and V is TRBV7-9, with 14 positions matching TRBD2. This sequence originates from a human donor with classical Hodgkin lymphoma. The source material was peripheral blood mononuclear cells (PBMCs), sampled at baseline. The CDR3 reads CASSPSTSGGASETQYF. In nucleotides, the CDR3 is TGTGCCAGCAGCCCGTCGACTAGCGGGGGGGCGTCGGAGACCCAGTACTTC.